These T cell receptor beta chains were read from a single sample in a study of T cell changes during pregnancy in multiple sclerosis. Only in-frame clones appear in the TCRdb table, and some are missing; sequencing was by immunoSEQ multiplex PCR. The sample includes 35,000 to 40,000 clones, about nine tenths of them seen just once. The starting material was peripheral blood, obtained in the third trimester of pregnancy. These receptor sequences come from a female donor in good health, enrolled as a control in a pregnancy study. The CDR3 runs from the conserved cysteine through the conserved F or W. A D gene is named only where the DNA matches it firmly. Only some rows state a clone size, as once, few, many or a class for expanded clones.

abundance: few
j_gene: TRBJ1-2
v_gene: TRBV19
d_gene: TRBD1
CDR3nt: TGTGCCAGTAGTATCAAGACAGGGGTTGGCTACACCTTC
CDR3aa: CASSIKTGVGYTF

abundance: .
j_gene: TRBJ2-7
v_gene: TRBV14
d_gene: TRBD2
CDR3nt: TGTGCCAGCAGCTTACTAGCGGGAGGGCACGAGCAGTACTTC
CDR3aa: CASSLLAGGHEQYF

abundance: .
j_gene: TRBJ1-4
v_gene: TRBV5-6
d_gene: .
CDR3nt: TGTGCCAGCAGTTTACGGTTTAATGAAAAACTGTTTTTT
CDR3aa: CASSLRFNEKLFF

abundance: once
j_gene: TRBJ2-7
v_gene: TRBV7-9
d_gene: TRBD1
CDR3nt: TGTGCCAGCAGCTTCGACCGGAGGACAGGGAAAGACGAGCAGTACTTC
CDR3aa: CASSFDRRTGKDEQYF

abundance: .
j_gene: TRBJ1-2
v_gene: TRBV29-1
d_gene: .
CDR3nt: TGCAGCGTCATTGCTTACGGGACTATCTATGGCTACACCTTC
CDR3aa: CSVIAYGTIYGYTF

abundance: .
j_gene: TRBJ2-7
v_gene: TRBV15
d_gene: TRBD2
CDR3nt: TGTGCCACCAGCAGAGAAGCGGGGGGCGACGAGCAGTACTTC
CDR3aa: CATSREAGGDEQYF

abundance: .
j_gene: TRBJ2-3
v_gene: TRBV2
d_gene: TRBD1
CDR3nt: TGTGCCAGCAGAAGGACAGGGGGCGCGGGCACAGATACGCAGTATTTT
CDR3aa: CASRRTGGAGTDTQYF

abundance: .
j_gene: TRBJ2-3
v_gene: TRBV27
d_gene: .
CDR3nt: TGTGCCAGCAGTCCCCGGGACACTAGCACAGATACGCAGTATTTT
CDR3aa: CASSPRDTSTDTQYF

abundance: .
j_gene: TRBJ2-7
v_gene: TRBV28
d_gene: TRBD1
CDR3nt: TGTGCCAGCAGCAGACAGGGGAGTTCCTACGAGCAGTACTTC
CDR3aa: CASSRQGSSYEQYF

abundance: .
j_gene: TRBJ1-1
v_gene: TRBV6-5
d_gene: TRBD1
CDR3nt: TGTGCCAGCAGAAGACAGGGGGCCAACACTGAAGCTTTCTTT
CDR3aa: CASRRQGANTEAFF

abundance: .
j_gene: TRBJ2-7
v_gene: TRBV5-1
d_gene: .
CDR3nt: TGCGCCAGCAGCTACACCCAGACAGGTACCTACGAGCAGTACTTC
CDR3aa: CASSYTQTGTYEQYF

abundance: .
j_gene: TRBJ1-1
v_gene: TRBV29-1
d_gene: TRBD1
CDR3nt: TGCAGCGCTATGAGGGACCCGGGACAGGGGGAAGCTTTCTTT
CDR3aa: CSAMRDPGQGEAFF

abundance: .
j_gene: TRBJ1-2
v_gene: TRBV6-1
d_gene: .
CDR3nt: TGTGCCAGCAGTGAAGGGGCAGGTCTCACCTCCGAGGGCTACACCTTC
CDR3aa: CASSEGAGLTSEGYTF

abundance: once
j_gene: TRBJ2-1
v_gene: TRBV7-3
d_gene: .
CDR3nt: TGTGCCAGCAGCCCAATAGTGAGCTCCTACAATGAGCAGTTCTTC
CDR3aa: CASSPIVSSYNEQFF

abundance: .
j_gene: TRBJ2-7
v_gene: TRBV2
d_gene: TRBD2
CDR3nt: TGTGCCAGCAGTGACGGACTAGCTTCCTACGAGCAGTACTTC
CDR3aa: CASSDGLASYEQYF

abundance: once
j_gene: TRBJ1-2
v_gene: TRBV29-1
d_gene: .
CDR3nt: TGCAGCACCTTCAGCACAGATCTAATCCTCTATGGCTACACCTTC
CDR3aa: CSTFSTDLILYGYTF

abundance: .
j_gene: TRBJ2-7
v_gene: TRBV6-6
d_gene: TRBD1
CDR3nt: TGTGCCAGCACCGACAGGGACGAGCAGTACTTC
CDR3aa: CASTDRDEQYF

abundance: .
j_gene: TRBJ2-5
v_gene: TRBV6-5
d_gene: TRBD2
CDR3nt: TGTGCCAGCCGGGGGGGAAGAGAGACCCAGTACTTC
CDR3aa: CASRGGRETQYF

abundance: .
j_gene: TRBJ1-1
v_gene: TRBV11-3
d_gene: .
CDR3nt: TGTGCCAGCAGCTTAGAGGAGAGGACTGAAGCTTTCTTT
CDR3aa: CASSLEERTEAFF

abundance: .
j_gene: TRBJ1-5
v_gene: TRBV9
d_gene: .
CDR3nt: TGTGCCAGCAGCGTTGACTGGAATCAGCCCCAGCATTTT
CDR3aa: CASSVDWNQPQHF

abundance: .
j_gene: TRBJ1-1
v_gene: TRBV27
d_gene: .
CDR3nt: TGTGCCAGCAGTTTATCCTGGGGGGGCACGAACACTGAAGCTTTCTTT
CDR3aa: CASSLSWGGTNTEAFF

abundance: .
j_gene: TRBJ1-3
v_gene: TRBV27
d_gene: TRBD1
CDR3nt: TGTGCCAGCAGTTCCGGGACAGGGCCTGGAAACACCATATATTTT
CDR3aa: CASSSGTGPGNTIYF

abundance: .
j_gene: TRBJ1-4
v_gene: TRBV9
d_gene: .
CDR3nt: TGTGCCAGCAGCACCTTCAAGACACCGGCGCGAGAAAAACTGTTTTTT
CDR3aa: CASSTFKTPAREKLFF

abundance: .
j_gene: TRBJ1-3
v_gene: TRBV11-2
d_gene: .
CDR3nt: TGTGCCAGCAGCCGGCCGACCTCGGGTGGAAACACCATATATTTT
CDR3aa: CASSRPTSGGNTIYF

abundance: .
j_gene: TRBJ2-1
v_gene: TRBV29-1
d_gene: TRBD2
CDR3nt: TGCAGCGTTGAAAGAAATAGCGGGGTAGACAATGAGCAGTTCTTC
CDR3aa: CSVERNSGVDNEQFF

abundance: .
j_gene: TRBJ1-5
v_gene: TRBV9
d_gene: .
CDR3nt: TGTGCCAGCAGCGTAGGCGACAGTAATCAGCCCCAGCATTTT
CDR3aa: CASSVGDSNQPQHF

abundance: .
j_gene: TRBJ2-7
v_gene: TRBV5-6
d_gene: TRBD1
CDR3nt: TGTGCCAGCAGCAGACAGGGGACCTACGAGCAGTACTTC
CDR3aa: CASSRQGTYEQYF

abundance: .
j_gene: TRBJ2-6
v_gene: TRBV25-1
d_gene: .
CDR3nt: TGTGCCAGCAGTGTAGGGAGGAGCCCTGGGGCCAACGTCCTGACTTTC
CDR3aa: CASSVGRSPGANVLTF

abundance: .
j_gene: TRBJ1-1
v_gene: TRBV7-2
d_gene: .
CDR3nt: TGTGCCAGCAGCCCCCTAGGCAGCCAGAACACTGAAGCTTTCTTT
CDR3aa: CASSPLGSQNTEAFF

abundance: few
j_gene: TRBJ2-5
v_gene: TRBV7-3
d_gene: .
CDR3nt: TGTGCCAGCAGCCCGGGGGACAGTTGGGGGGAGACCCAGTACTTC
CDR3aa: CASSPGDSWGETQYF

abundance: .
j_gene: TRBJ2-3
v_gene: TRBV7-2
d_gene: TRBD2
CDR3nt: TGTGCCAGCAGCCTAATTGGAGCGGGGGGCACAGATACGCAGTATTTT
CDR3aa: CASSLIGAGGTDTQYF

abundance: .
j_gene: TRBJ2-3
v_gene: TRBV14
d_gene: .
CDR3nt: TGTGCCAGCGCCCCAAGGCGGCTAGCTATAGATACGCAGTATTTT
CDR3aa: CASAPRRLAIDTQYF

abundance: .
j_gene: TRBJ1-2
v_gene: TRBV25-1
d_gene: TRBD1
CDR3nt: TGTGCCAGTAGGACAGGGAGTCGCTATGGCTACACCTTC
CDR3aa: CASRTGSRYGYTF

abundance: .
j_gene: TRBJ2-1
v_gene: TRBV9
d_gene: .
CDR3nt: TGTGCCAGCGGCCGGGGGATGGGATACAATGAGCAGTTCTTC
CDR3aa: CASGRGMGYNEQFF

abundance: once
j_gene: TRBJ2-1
v_gene: TRBV7-2
d_gene: .
CDR3nt: TGTGCCAGCAGCACGCGGACTACCTACAATGAGCAGTTCTTC
CDR3aa: CASSTRTTYNEQFF

abundance: once
j_gene: TRBJ1-2
v_gene: TRBV19
d_gene: .
CDR3nt: TGTGCCAGTAGTATCGTCGCCAGGAGGGACTATGGCTACACCTTC
CDR3aa: CASSIVARRDYGYTF

abundance: .
j_gene: TRBJ1-3
v_gene: TRBV6-6
d_gene: TRBD1
CDR3nt: TGTGCCAGCAGTCCGCCGGGGACAGGCTCTGGAAACACCATATATTTT
CDR3aa: CASSPPGTGSGNTIYF

abundance: once
j_gene: TRBJ2-1
v_gene: TRBV5-8
d_gene: .
CDR3nt: TGTGCCAGCAGCTTGGTGATGTCGACAGGGACTTCGGGGTACAATGAGCAGTTCTTC
CDR3aa: CASSLVMSTGTSGYNEQFF